This T cell receptor (beta chain) was recorded in a study of blood T cell dynamics during melanoma immunotherapy. The overall study: Standard first-line treatment here was pembrolizumab or nivolumab plus ipilimumab in metastatic melanoma. Whole-study findings and limits: PBMC repertoires of eventual disease-control patients split at W3 into clonality or diversity gains.

In regard to this clone: Its antigen is not identified.

TCRdb's table, derived via immunoSEQ multiplex PCR, lists solely in-frame clones and lacks some. The table records roughly 17,000 clones, 83% of them present only once. Sample time point: pre-treatment baseline. Samples come from before therapy and from week 3 after the first blockade cycle. Apart from a couple of fast progressors, RECIST 1.1 response was judged 12 weeks post-infusion. The specimen comprised blood, sampled from a patient treated with checkpoint blockade. This receptor was obtained from a human donor with melanoma.

The CDR3 sequence is CASSLAGSYSNQPQHF. The DNA for the CDR3 is TGTGCCAGCAGCTTGGCTGGCAGTTATAGCAATCAGCCCCAGCATTTT. This rearrangement joins TRBV5-6 to TRBJ1-5; D gene uncertain. CDR3 size: 16 residues. Germline V lookup: CDR1 SGHDT, CDR2 YYEEEE. Trimming took off 0 bases at V and 0 bases at J, with 10 bases between the two ends.